A selection of T cell receptor beta chains follows, all from one sample in a study of shared clonotypes between healthy human individuals. Measured with immunoSEQ multiplex PCR; TCRdb has only the in-frame clones, and not every one. The sample yields 550,000 to 650,000 clones, roughly 96% seen once. Sequencing was performed on naive CD8+ T cells sorted from blood. The source is a woman in her thirties in good health. Each CDR3 is given with its conserved first and last residue. A D gene is named only where the DNA matches it firmly. Rows may omit the clone size; those that give it use once, few, many or a size class.

TRBV6-1	TRBJ1-5	.	.	TGTGCCAGCAGTGAAACTCCAGGATTCCAGCCCCAGCATTTT	CASSETPGFQPQHF
TRBV7-9	TRBJ2-3	once	TRBD2	TGTGCCAGCAGCCACGAGGGGACTAGCGGAGGAAGCACAGATACGCAGTATTTT	CASSHEGTSGGSTDTQYF
TRBV7-2	TRBJ1-2	once	.	TGTGCCAGCAGCCCACAGGACTCCTGGAGCTATGGCTACACCTTC	CASSPQDSWSYGYTF
TRBV6-5	TRBJ2-7	.	.	TGTGCCAGCAAACCAAGCTCCTACGAGCAGTACTTC	CASKPSSYEQYF
TRBV7-8	TRBJ2-5	.	.	TGTGCCAGCAGCTCCCCCCCAGCGGGCAGAACAAAAGAGACCCAGTACTTC	CASSSPPAGRTKETQYF
TRBV25-1	TRBJ1-1	.	.	TGTGCCGCGACGGTGGGGACTGAAGCTTTCTTT	CAATVGTEAFF
TRBV6-1	TRBJ1-5	.	.	TGTGCCAGCAGCCCGGGTCGGTCCCAGCATTTT	CASSPGRSQHF
TRBV7-9	TRBJ1-1	once	.	TGTGCCAGCAGCGATGGAATGAACACTGAAGCTTTCTTT	CASSDGMNTEAFF
TRBV5-6	TRBJ2-2	once	.	TGTGCCAGCAGCTTGTCCCCCGGGGAGCTGTTTTTT	CASSLSPGELFF
TRBV27	TRBJ2-7	.	TRBD1	TGTGCCAGCAGTTCAAGGACAGGGGGTGGTGAGCAGTACTTC	CASSSRTGGGEQYF
TRBV30	TRBJ2-3	.	.	TGTGCCTGGAGTGTGTTCGGGGCAGATACGCAGTATTTT	CAWSVFGADTQYF
TRBV10-3	TRBJ1-2	.	.	TGTGCCATCAGTGAGTCGGGTACATTCACAGGCTACACCTTC	CAISESGTFTGYTF
TRBV27	TRBJ2-5	.	.	TGTGCCAGCAGGCCTCAGGGCAGCCAAGAGACCCAGTACTTC	CASRPQGSQETQYF
TRBV28	TRBJ2-5	.	.	TGTGCCAGCACCGAATCCTGGGGAGCGGAGACCCAGTACTTC	CASTESWGAETQYF
TRBV28	TRBJ2-7	.	.	TGTGCCAGCAGTTCAGCAGACTCCTACGAGCAGTACTTC	CASSSADSYEQYF
TRBV5-4	TRBJ1-3	once	TRBD1	TGTGCCAGCAGCTTGGGACAGGGTAGCTCTGGAAACACCATATATTTT	CASSLGQGSSGNTIYF
TRBV28	TRBJ1-1	.	.	TGTGCCAGCAGTTCCTGGGGCACTGAAGCTTTCTTT	CASSSWGTEAFF
TRBV6-6	TRBJ1-1	.	.	TGTGCCAGCAGTTACTCGAGACTGAACACTGAAGCTTTCTTT	CASSYSRLNTEAFF
TRBV27	TRBJ2-1	.	TRBD2	TGTGCCAGCAGCTCCCACCTAGCGGGTCCTGACAATGAGCAGTTCTTC	CASSSHLAGPDNEQFF
TRBV6-5	TRBJ1-1	.	.	TGTGCCAGCAGTTACAGGATCCACACTGAAGCTTTCTTT	CASSYRIHTEAFF
TRBV30	TRBJ1-3	.	.	TGTGCCTGGAGTCCTAGCTCTGGAAACACCATATATTTT	CAWSPSSGNTIYF
TRBV15	TRBJ2-3	.	TRBD2	TGTGCCACCAGCAGGGGACTAGCGGTCACAGATACGCAGTATTTT	CATSRGLAVTDTQYF
TRBV28	TRBJ2-1	.	.	TGTGCCAGCAGTTTTCGAGTCTTTGGTGAGCAGTTCTTC	CASSFRVFGEQFF
TRBV2	TRBJ2-2	.	TRBD2	TGTGCCAGCAGTGTGGTAAGACTAGCGGGAGTTTTTGACACCGGGGAGCTGTTTTTT	CASSVVRLAGVFDTGELFF
TRBV29-1	TRBJ2-7	once	.	TGCAGCGTTGATTCGGGACAAACCTACGAGCAGTACTTC	CSVDSGQTYEQYF
TRBV2	TRBJ2-5	.	.	TGTGCCAGCAGTGATAGAGAGACCCAGTACTTC	CASSDRETQYF
TRBV28	TRBJ2-7	.	.	TGTGCCAGCAGTTTAGGTCGACGGGCCTACGAGCAGTACTTC	CASSLGRRAYEQYF
TRBV27	TRBJ1-2	.	TRBD1	TGTGCCAGCAGTTTTAGTCAGGGGGAGCTTAACTATGGCTACACCTTC	CASSFSQGELNYGYTF
TRBV2	TRBJ2-1	.	TRBD2	TGTGCCAGCAGTGAAGAGCCTAGCGGGGCTTACAATGAGCAGTTCTTC	CASSEEPSGAYNEQFF
TRBV6-5	TRBJ2-5	.	.	TGTGCCAGCAGTGACTCAGGGGGGGACCAAGAGACCCAGTACTTC	CASSDSGGDQETQYF
TRBV7-9	TRBJ1-1	.	.	TGTGCCAGCAGCTTAACCCTACGGGCTCCCTCGAACACTGAAGCTTTCTTT	CASSLTLRAPSNTEAFF
TRBV2	TRBJ2-7	.	.	TGTGCCAGCAGGGGTCGGGGGTACTACGAGCAGTACTTC	CASRGRGYYEQYF
TRBV5-6	TRBJ1-1	.	.	TGTGCCAGCAGCTTAGGGGCACGGACTGAAGCTTTCTTT	CASSLGARTEAFF
TRBV9	TRBJ2-1	.	TRBD2	TGTGCCAGCAGCGCTAGCGGCTCCTACAATGAGCAGTTCTTC	CASSASGSYNEQFF
TRBV27	TRBJ1-5	.	TRBD1	TGTGCCAGCAGTTTGGGACAGGGAGCTCAGCCCCAGCATTTT	CASSLGQGAQPQHF